This TCR beta chain derives from a study of T cell repertoires in aging, cancer and after chemotherapy. Amplification of TCR beta used genomic DNA extracted from peripheral blood. The germline V gene has CDR1 SQVTM and CDR2 ANQGSEA. The CDR3 sequence is 12 residues long. With 5 bases removed from V and 1 base from J, the gap between germline ends came to 8 bases. TRB rearrangements spanning V, D and J were amplified using mixed TRB-A/B primers. TCRdb recomputed calls from the multiplex PCR reads with MiXCR, one row per CDR3 protein. The table has about 1,500 distinct CDR3 sequences, 54% seen once. Sequencing was performed on blood. The chain combines TRBV29-1 with TRBJ1-1; D is possibly TRBD1 (6 bases). The TCR originated in a human donor with a blood cancer. In DNA, the CDR3 is TGCAGCGTTCCGGACAGGAACACTGAAGCTTTCTTT. The encoded protein is CSVPDRNTEAFF.